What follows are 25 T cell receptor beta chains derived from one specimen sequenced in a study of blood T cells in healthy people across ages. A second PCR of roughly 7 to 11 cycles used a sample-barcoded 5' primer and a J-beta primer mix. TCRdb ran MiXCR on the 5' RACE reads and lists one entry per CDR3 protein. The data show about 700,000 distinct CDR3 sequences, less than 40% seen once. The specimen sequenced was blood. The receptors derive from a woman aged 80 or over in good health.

CDR3 protein: CSVEDRTGGNTIYF. The CDR3 bases are TGCAGCGTTGAAGATCGGACAGGAGGAAACACCATATATTTT. V gene TRBV29-1 combines with J gene TRBJ1-3; 7 bases are a match to TRBD1. The ends lost 0 bases at V and 4 bases at J; junction bases unmatched: 3. The germline gives CDR1 SQVTM, CDR2 ANQGSEA. The CDR3 sequence is 14 residues long.

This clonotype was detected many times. The chain's CDR3 is CASSWTGPNSPLHF. CDR3 sequence (DNA): TGTGCCAGCAGCTGGACAGGGCCGAATTCACCCCTCCACTTT. The V gene is TRBV12-3 or TRBV12-4, the J gene TRBJ1-6; TRBD1 matches 8 bases. J lost 7 bases, V lost 6 bases, and 5 bases had no gene match. This CDR3 is 14 amino acids long.

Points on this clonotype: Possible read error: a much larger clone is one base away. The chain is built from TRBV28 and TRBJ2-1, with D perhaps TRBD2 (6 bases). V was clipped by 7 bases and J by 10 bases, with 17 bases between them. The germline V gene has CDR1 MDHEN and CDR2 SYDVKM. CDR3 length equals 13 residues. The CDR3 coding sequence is TGTGCCAGCAAGCTCGGGGGTAGGTACGAGCAGTTCTTC. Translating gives CASKLGGRYEQFF.

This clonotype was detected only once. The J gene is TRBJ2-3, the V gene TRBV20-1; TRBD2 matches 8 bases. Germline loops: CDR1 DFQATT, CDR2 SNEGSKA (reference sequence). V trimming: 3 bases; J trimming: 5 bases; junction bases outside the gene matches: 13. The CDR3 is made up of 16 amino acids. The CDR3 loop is CSARSPVAGRKDTQYF. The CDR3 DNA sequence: TGCAGTGCTAGGTCCCCGGTAGCGGGGCGAAAAGATACGCAGTATTTT.

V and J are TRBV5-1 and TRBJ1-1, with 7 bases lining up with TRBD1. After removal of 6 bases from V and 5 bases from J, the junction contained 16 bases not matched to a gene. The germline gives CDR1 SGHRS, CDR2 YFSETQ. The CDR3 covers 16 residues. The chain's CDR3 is CASTLGDRGGRTEAFF. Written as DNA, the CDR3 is TGCGCCAGCACATTGGGGGATCGAGGGGGCAGGACTGAAGCTTTCTTT.

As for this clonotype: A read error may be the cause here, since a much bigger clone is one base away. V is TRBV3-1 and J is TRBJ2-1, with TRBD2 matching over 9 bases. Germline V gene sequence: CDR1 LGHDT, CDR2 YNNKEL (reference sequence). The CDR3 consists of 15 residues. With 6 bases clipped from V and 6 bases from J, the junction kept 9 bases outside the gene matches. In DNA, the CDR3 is TGTGCCAGCAGACCGGAGCGGGGGGTCCGCAATGAGCAGTTCTTC. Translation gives CASRPERGVRNEQFF.

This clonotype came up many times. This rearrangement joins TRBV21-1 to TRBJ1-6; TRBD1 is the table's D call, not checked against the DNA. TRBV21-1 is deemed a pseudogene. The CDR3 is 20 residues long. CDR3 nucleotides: TGTGCCAGCAGCAAGAAGGGACAGGGAATTATAAGCTCCTATAATTCACCCCTCCACTTT. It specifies CASSKKGQGIISSYNSPLHF.

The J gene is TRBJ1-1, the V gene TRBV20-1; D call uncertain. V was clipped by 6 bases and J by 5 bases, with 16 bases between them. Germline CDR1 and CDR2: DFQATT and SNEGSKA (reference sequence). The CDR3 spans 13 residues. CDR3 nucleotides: TGCAGTGCCAAAGCGGGAAGATGGACTGAAGCTTTCTTT. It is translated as CSAKAGRWTEAFF.

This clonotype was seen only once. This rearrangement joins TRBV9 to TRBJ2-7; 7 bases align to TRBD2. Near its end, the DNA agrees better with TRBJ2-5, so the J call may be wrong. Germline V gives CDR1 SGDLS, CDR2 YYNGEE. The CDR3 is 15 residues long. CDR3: CASIPWGGLGETQYF. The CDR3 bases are TGTGCCAGCATCCCGTGGGGGGGACTTGGAGAGACCCAGTACTTC.

The CDR3 spells CSVTTRAGPNNEQFF. The CDR3 nucleotides are TGCAGCGTTACCACGCGAGCGGGACCGAACAATGAGCAGTTCTTC. The V call is TRBV29-1, the J call TRBJ2-1, with TRBD2 matching 7 bases. The CDR3 is 15 amino acids. The germline V gene encodes CDR1 SQVTM and CDR2 ANQGSEA. The V and J ends lost 5 bases and 5 bases, in that order; junction bases with no gene match: 12.

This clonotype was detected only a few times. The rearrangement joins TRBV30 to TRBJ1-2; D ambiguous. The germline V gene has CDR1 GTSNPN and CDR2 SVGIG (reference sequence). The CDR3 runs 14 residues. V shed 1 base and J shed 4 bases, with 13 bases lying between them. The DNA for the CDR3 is TGTGCCTGGAGTGGGGCGATAGGTTCCTATGGCTACACCTTC. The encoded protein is CAWSGAIGSYGYTF.

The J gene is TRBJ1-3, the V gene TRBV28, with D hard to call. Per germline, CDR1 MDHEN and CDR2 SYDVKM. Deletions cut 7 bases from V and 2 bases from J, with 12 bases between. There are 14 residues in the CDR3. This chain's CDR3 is CASNPRNTGNTIYF. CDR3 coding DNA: TGTGCCAGCAACCCAAGAAATACTGGAAACACCATATATTTT.

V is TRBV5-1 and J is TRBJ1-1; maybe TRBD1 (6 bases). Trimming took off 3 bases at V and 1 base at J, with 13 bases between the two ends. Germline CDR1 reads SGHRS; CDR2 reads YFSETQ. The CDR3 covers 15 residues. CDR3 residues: CASSSGAGENTEAFF. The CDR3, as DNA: TGCGCCAGCAGCTCAGGCGCAGGGGAGAACACTGAAGCTTTCTTT. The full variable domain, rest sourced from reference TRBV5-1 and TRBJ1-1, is KAGVTQTPRYLIKTRGQQVTLSCSPISGHRSVSWYQQTPGQGLQFLFEYFSETQRNKGNFPGRFSGRQFSNSRSEMNVSTLELGDSALYLCASSSGAGENTEAFFGQGTRLTVV.

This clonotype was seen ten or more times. CDR3 sequence: CASISQGRQPQHF. For the CDR3, the DNA is TGTGCCAGCATTTCACAGGGGAGGCAGCCCCAGCATTTT. The chain carries TRBV6-6 and TRBJ1-5; 7 bases are a match to TRBD1. CDR3 length: 13 residues. Germline CDR1 reads MNHNY; CDR2 reads SVGAGI (reference sequence). Trimming took 7 bases from V and 7 from J; bases not matched to a gene: 7.

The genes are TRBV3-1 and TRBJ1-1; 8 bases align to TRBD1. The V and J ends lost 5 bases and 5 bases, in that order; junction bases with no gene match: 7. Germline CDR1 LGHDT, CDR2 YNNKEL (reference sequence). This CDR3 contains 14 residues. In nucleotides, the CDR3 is TGTGCCAGCAGCGCAGGGGGCGTTAGGACTGAAGCTTTCTTT. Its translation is CASSAGGVRTEAFF.

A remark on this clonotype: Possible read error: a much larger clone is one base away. The CDR3 loop reads CASSQPGQGLHTF. For the CDR3, the DNA is TGTGCCAGCAGCCAACCGGGACAGGGATTGCACACCTTC. The chain employs TRBV28 and TRBJ1-2, with TRBD1 identical over 9 bases. This CDR3 region has 13 residues. Germline CDR1 reads MDHEN; CDR2 reads SYDVKM. Losses at the gene ends were 6 bases for V and 12 bases for J; bases not matched to a gene: 11.

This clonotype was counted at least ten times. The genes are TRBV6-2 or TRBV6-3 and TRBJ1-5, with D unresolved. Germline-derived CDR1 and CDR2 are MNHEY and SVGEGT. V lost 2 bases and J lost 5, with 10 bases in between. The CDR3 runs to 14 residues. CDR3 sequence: CASSYAKIDQPQHF. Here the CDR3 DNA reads TGTGCCAGCAGTTACGCCAAAATTGATCAGCCCCAGCATTTT.

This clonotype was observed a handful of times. CDR3 region: CASSLQENEQYF. CDR3 coding DNA: TGTGCCAGCAGTTTACAGGAGAACGAGCAGTACTTC. This chain links TRBV2 with TRBJ2-7; tentative D call: TRBD1 (5 bases). CDR3 length equals 12 residues. The germline V gene has CDR1 SNHLY and CDR2 FYNNEI. The V gene lost 5 bases and the J gene lost 5 bases, with 10 bases spanning the gap.

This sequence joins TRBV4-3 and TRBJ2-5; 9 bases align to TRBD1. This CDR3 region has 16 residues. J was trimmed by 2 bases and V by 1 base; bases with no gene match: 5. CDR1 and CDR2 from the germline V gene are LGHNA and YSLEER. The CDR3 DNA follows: TGCGCCAGCAGCCAAGCGTCGACAGGGGGTCAAGAGACCCAGTACTTC. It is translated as CASSQASTGGQETQYF.

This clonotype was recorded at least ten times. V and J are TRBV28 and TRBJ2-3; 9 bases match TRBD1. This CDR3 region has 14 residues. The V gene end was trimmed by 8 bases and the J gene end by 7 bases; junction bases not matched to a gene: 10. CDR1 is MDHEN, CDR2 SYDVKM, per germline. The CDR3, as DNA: TGTGCCAGCGCGAAAGGGACAGGGTTACATACGCAGTATTTT. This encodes CASAKGTGLHTQYF.

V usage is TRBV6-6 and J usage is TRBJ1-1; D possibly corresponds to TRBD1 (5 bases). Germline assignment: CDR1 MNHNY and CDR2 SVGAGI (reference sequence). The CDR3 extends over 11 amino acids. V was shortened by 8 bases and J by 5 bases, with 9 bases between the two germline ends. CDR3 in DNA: TGTGCCAGCTTGTCAGGGACTGAAGCTTTCTTT. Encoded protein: CASLSGTEAFF.

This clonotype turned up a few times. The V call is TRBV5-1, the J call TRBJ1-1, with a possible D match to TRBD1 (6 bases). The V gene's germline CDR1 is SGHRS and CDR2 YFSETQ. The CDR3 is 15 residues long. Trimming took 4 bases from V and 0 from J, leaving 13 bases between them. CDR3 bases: TGCGCCAGCAGCCCAGAGACAGGAATGAACACTGAAGCTTTCTTT. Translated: CASSPETGMNTEAFF.

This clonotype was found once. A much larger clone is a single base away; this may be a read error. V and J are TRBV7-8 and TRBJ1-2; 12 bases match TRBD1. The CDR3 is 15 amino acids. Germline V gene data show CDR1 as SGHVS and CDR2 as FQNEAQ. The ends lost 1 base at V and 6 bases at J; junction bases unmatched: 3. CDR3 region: CASSLGDRGRHGYTF. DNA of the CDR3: TGTGCCAGCAGCTTAGGGGACAGGGGGCGCCATGGCTACACCTTC.

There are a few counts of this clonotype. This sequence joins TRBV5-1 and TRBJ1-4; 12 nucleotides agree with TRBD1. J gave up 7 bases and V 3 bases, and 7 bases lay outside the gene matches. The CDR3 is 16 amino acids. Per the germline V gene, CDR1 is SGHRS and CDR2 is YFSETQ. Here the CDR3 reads CASSSGQGAGVEKLFF. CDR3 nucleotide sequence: TGCGCCAGCAGCTCGGGACAGGGGGCAGGCGTTGAAAAACTGTTTTTT.

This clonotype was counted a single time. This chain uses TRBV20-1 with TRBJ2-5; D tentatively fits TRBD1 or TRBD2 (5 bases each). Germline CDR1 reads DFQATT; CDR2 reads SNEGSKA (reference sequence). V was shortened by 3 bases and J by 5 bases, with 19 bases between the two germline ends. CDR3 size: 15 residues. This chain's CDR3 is CSARDGTEHSETQYF. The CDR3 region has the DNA TGCAGTGCTAGGGACGGGACGGAGCATTCGGAGACCCAGTACTTC.